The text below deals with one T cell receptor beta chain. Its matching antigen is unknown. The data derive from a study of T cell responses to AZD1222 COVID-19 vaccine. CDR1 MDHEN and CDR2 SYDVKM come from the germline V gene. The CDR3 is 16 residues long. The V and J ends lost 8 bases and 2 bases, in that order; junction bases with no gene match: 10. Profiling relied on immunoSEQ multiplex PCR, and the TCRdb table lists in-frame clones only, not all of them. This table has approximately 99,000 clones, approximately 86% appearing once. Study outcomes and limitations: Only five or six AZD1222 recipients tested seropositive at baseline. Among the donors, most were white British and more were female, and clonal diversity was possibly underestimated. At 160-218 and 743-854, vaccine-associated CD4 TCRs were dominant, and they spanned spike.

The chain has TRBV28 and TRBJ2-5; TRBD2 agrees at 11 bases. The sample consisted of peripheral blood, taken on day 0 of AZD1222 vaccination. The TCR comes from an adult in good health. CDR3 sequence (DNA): TGTGCCAGCGGGTTAGCGGGGGGGCCGTTACAAGAGACCCAGTACTTC. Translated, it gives CASGLAGGPLQETQYF.